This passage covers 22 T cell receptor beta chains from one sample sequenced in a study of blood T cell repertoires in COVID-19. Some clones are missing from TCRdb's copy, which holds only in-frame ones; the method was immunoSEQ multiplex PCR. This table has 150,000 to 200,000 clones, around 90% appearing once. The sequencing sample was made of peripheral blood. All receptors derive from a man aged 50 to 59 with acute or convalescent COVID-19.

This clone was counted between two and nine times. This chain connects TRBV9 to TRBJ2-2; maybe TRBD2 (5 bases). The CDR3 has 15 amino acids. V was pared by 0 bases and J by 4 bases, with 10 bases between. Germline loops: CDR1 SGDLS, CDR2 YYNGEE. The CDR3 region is CASSVGGIGTGELFF. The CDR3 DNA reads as TGTGCCAGCAGCGTAGGAGGGATCGGCACCGGGGAGCTGTTTTTT.

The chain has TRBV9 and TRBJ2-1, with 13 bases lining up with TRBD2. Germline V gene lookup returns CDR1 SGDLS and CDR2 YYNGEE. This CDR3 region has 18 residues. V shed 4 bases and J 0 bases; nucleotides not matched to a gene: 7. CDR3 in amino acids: CASSLGLAGPRSYNEQFF. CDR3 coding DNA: TGTGCCAGCAGCCTGGGACTAGCGGGACCCCGCTCCTACAATGAGCAGTTCTTC.

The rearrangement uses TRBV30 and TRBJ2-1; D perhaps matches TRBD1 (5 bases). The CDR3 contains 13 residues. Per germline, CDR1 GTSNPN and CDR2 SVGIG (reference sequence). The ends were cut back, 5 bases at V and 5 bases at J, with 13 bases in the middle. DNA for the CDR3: TGTGCCTGGGCCTGGGGCCTCGACAATGAGCAGTTCTTC. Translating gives CAWAWGLDNEQFF.

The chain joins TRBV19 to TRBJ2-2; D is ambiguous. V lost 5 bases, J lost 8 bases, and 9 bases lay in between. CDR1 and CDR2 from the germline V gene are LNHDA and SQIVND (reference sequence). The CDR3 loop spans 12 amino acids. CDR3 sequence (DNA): TGTGCCAGTAGTCCCGCTGCGGGGGAGCTGTTTTTT. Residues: CASSPAAGELFF.

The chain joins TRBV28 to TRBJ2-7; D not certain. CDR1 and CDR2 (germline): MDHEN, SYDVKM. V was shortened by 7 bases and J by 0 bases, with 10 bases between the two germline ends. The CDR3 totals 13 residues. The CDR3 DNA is TGTGCCAGCAATCAAGAGAGCTCCTACGAGCAGTACGTC. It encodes CASNQESSYEQYV.

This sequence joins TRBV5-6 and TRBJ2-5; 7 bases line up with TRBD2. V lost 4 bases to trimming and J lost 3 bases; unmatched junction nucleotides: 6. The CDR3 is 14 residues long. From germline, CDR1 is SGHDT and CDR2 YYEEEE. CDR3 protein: CASSQGLYKETQYF. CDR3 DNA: TGTGCCAGCAGCCAGGGACTATATAAAGAGACCCAGTACTTC.

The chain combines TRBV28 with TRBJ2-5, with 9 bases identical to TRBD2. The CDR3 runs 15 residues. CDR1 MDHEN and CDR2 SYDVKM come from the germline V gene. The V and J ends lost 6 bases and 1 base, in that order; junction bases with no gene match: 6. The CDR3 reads CASSRGGGAQETQYF. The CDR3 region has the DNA TGTGCCAGCAGCCGGGGCGGGGGGGCCCAAGAGACCCAGTACTTC.

The CDR3 coding sequence is TGTGCCAGCAGCCAAGGTGCTAGCGGGGTCCGCACAGATACGCAGTATTTT. It codes for CASSQGASGVRTDTQYF. This rearrangement joins TRBV4-2 to TRBJ2-3, with TRBD2 identical over 9 bases. Germline values: CDR1 LGHNA, CDR2 YNFKEQ. The V and J ends lost 1 base and 1 base, in that order; junction bases with no gene match: 6. The CDR3 loop spans 17 amino acids.

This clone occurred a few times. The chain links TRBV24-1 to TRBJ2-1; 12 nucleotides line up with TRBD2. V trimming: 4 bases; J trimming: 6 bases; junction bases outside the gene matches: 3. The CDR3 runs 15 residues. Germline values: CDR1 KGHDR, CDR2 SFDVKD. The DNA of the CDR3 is TGTGCCACCAGTGAGCGGACTAGCGGGGTCAATGAGCAGTTCTTC. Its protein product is CATSERTSGVNEQFF.

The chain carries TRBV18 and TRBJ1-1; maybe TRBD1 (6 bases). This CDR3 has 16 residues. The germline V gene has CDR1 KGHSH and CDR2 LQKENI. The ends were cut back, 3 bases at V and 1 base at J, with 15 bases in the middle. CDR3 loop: CASSPLIGTRNTEAFF. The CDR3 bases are TGTGCCAGCTCACCGTTAATCGGGACAAGGAACACTGAAGCTTTCTTT. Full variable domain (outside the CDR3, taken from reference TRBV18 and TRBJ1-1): NAGVMQNPRHLVRRRGQEARLRCSPMKGHSHVYWYRQLPEEGLKFMVYLQKENIIDESGMPKERFSAEFPKEGPSILRIQQVVRGDSAAYFCASSPLIGTRNTEAFFGQGTRLTVV.

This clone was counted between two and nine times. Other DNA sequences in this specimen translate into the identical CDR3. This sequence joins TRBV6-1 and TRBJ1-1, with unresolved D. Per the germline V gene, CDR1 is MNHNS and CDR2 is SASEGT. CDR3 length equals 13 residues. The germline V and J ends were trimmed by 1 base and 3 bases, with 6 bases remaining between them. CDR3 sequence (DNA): TGTGCCAGCAGTGAAGGCAGGTACACTGAAGCTTTCTTT. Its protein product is CASSEGRYTEAFF.

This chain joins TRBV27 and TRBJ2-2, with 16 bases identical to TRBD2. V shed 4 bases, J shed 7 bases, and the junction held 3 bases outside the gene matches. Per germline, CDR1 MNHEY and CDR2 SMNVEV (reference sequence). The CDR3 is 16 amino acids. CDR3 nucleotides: TGTGCCAGCAGTTGGGGACTAGCGGGGGGGAGCGGGGAGCTGTTTTTT. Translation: CASSWGLAGGSGELFF.

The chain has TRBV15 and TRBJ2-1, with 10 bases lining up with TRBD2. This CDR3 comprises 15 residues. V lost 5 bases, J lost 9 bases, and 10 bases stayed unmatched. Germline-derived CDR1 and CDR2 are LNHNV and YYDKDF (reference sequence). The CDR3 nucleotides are TGTGCCACCAGCTCTACACTAGCGGGGACCGCTGAGCAGTTCTTC. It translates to CATSSTLAGTAEQFF.

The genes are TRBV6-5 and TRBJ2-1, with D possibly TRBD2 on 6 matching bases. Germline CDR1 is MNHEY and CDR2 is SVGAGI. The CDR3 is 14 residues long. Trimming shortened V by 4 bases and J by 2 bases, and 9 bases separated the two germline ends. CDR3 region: CASSFTSTYNEQFF. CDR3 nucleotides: TGTGCCAGCAGTTTTACTAGCACCTACAATGAGCAGTTCTTC.

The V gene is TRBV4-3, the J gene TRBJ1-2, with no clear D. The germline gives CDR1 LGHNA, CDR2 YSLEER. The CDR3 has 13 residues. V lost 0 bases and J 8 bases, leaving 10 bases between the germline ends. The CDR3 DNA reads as TGCGCCAGCAGCCAAGAGGGCCAACAAGGCTACACCTTC. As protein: CASSQEGQQGYTF.

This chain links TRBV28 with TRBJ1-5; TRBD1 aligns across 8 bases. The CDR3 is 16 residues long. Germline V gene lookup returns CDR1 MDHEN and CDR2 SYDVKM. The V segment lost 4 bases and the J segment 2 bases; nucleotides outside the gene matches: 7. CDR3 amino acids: CASSSGRTGRNQPQHF. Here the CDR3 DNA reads TGTGCCAGCAGTTCCGGTAGGACAGGGCGCAATCAGCCCCAGCATTTT.

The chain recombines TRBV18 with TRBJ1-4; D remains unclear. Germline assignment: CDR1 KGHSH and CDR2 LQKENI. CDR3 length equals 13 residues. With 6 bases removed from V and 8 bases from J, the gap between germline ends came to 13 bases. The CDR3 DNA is TGTGCCAGCTCTCCCAGCCGGCGGGAAAAACTGTTTTTT. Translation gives CASSPSRREKLFF. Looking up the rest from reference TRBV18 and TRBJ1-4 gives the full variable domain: NAGVMQNPRHLVRRRGQEARLRCSPMKGHSHVYWYRQLPEEGLKFMVYLQKENIIDESGMPKERFSAEFPKEGPSILRIQQVVRGDSAAYFCASSPSRREKLFFGSGTQLSVL.

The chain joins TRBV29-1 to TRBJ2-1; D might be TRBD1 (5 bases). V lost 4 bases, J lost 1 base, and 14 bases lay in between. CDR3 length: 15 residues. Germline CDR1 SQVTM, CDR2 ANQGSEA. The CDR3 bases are TGCAGCGTTGTGCGAAAAAGGGGTTCCTACAATGAGCAGTTCTTC. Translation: CSVVRKRGSYNEQFF.

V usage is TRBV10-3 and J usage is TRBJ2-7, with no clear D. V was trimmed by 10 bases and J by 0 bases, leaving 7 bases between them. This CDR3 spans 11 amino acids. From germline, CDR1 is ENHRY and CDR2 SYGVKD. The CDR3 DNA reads TGTGCCAGTAGTAACTCCTACGAGCAGTACTTC. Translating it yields CASSNSYEQYF.

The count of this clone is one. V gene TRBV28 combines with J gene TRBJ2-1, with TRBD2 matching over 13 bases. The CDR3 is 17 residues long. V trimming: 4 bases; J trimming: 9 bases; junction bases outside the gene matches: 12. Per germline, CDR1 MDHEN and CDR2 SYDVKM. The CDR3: CASSSNPGTSGEVEQFF. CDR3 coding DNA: TGTGCCAGCAGTTCGAATCCCGGGACTAGCGGGGAGGTTGAGCAGTTCTTC.

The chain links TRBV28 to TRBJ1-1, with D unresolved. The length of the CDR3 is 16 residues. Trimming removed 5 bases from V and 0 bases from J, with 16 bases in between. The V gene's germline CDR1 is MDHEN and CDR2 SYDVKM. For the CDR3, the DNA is TGTGCCAGCAGTCCCACCGCCGGGAGCCTGAACACTGAAGCTTTCTTT. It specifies CASSPTAGSLNTEAFF.

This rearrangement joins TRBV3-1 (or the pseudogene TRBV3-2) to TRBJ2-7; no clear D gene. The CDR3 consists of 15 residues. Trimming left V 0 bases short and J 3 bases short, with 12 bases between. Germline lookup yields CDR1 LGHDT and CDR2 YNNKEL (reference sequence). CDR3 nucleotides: TGTGCCAGCAGCCAAGATCCAGGCCGGTACTACGAGCAGTACTTC. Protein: CASSQDPGRYYEQYF.